Listed below are T cell receptor beta chains from one sample, sequenced in a study of OX40 agonist ivuxolimab in advanced cancers. Profiled with immunoSEQ multiplex PCR; TCRdb holds only in-frame clones, not every one. Found here are approximately 35,000 clones, about 90% of them singletons; the top ten hold roughly a third. Sequences were derived from CD4+ or CD8+ T cells sorted from blood, sampled in a trial of the OX40 agonist ivuxolimab. These receptors originate from an adult with an advanced solid tumor such as melanoma, head and neck, liver or kidney cancer. Both conserved end residues are part of each CDR3. Fields, in order: D gene, clone size, V gene, CDR3 protein. D genes are given only for firm matches. Clone sizes are given selectively: once, few, many, or a class where the clone is expanded.

d_call: -
clone_size: -
v_call: TRBV4-3
cdr3_aa: CASSQASGTGANVLTF

d_call: -
clone_size: medium-sized
v_call: TRBV7-9
cdr3_aa: CASSPVGEKLFF

d_call: -
clone_size: -
v_call: TRBV7-9
cdr3_aa: CASSLEQGTEAFF

d_call: TRBD2
clone_size: -
v_call: TRBV28
cdr3_aa: CASLSRTSGIQETQYF

d_call: -
clone_size: -
v_call: TRBV4-3
cdr3_aa: CASSLTVGSNQPQHF

d_call: -
clone_size: -
v_call: TRBV27
cdr3_aa: CASSLSPGGVLWGYTF

d_call: -
clone_size: -
v_call: TRBV6-5
cdr3_aa: CASIGSGSYEQYF

d_call: -
clone_size: -
v_call: TRBV28
cdr3_aa: CASRGEDEQYF

d_call: -
clone_size: -
v_call: TRBV6-7
cdr3_aa: CASSYPGSPAAYEQYF

d_call: TRBD1
clone_size: -
v_call: TRBV28
cdr3_aa: CASRPLGQGTPEQYF

d_call: TRBD1
clone_size: -
v_call: TRBV4-1
cdr3_aa: CASNPRQGAGNTIYF

d_call: TRBD1
clone_size: -
v_call: TRBV18
cdr3_aa: CASSPKDRGNYNEQFF

d_call: -
clone_size: -
v_call: TRBV28
cdr3_aa: CASSSAGQTGELFF

d_call: TRBD1
clone_size: -
v_call: TRBV19
cdr3_aa: CATHLGQGYNYGYTF

d_call: -
clone_size: -
v_call: TRBV18
cdr3_aa: CASSPNTRDPSGNTIYF

d_call: -
clone_size: -
v_call: TRBV2
cdr3_aa: CASRVGRSMNTEAFF